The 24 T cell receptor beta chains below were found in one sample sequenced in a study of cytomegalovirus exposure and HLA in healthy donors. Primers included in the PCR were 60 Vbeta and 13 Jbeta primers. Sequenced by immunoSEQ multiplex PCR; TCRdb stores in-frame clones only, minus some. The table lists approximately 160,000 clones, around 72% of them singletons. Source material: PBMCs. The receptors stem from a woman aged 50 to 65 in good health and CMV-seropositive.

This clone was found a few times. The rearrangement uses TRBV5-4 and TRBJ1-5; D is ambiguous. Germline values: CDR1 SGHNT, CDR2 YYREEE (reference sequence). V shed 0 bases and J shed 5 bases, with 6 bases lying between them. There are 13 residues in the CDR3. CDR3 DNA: TGTGCCAGCAGCTTGGGATCGGATCAGCCCCAGCATTTT. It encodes CASSLGSDQPQHF. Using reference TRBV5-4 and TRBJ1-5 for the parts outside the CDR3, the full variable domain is ETGVTQSPTHLIKTRGQQVTLRCSSQSGHNTVSWYQQALGQGPQFIFQYYREEENGRGNFPPRFSGLQFPNYSSELNVNALELDDSALYLCASSLGSDQPQHFGDGTRLSIL.

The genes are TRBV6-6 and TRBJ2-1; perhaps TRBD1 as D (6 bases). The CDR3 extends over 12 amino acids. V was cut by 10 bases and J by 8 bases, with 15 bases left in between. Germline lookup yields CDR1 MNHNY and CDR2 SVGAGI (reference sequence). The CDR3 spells CATQTGLDEQFF. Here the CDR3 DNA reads TGTGCCACCCAGACAGGACTCGATGAGCAGTTCTTC.

This CDR3 is CASGRERYNEQFF. The CDR3 region has the DNA TGTGCCAGCGGGAGGGAGCGTTACAATGAGCAGTTCTTC. V gene TRBV6-5 combines with J gene TRBJ2-1, with 7 bases matching TRBD2. The V gene's germline CDR1 is MNHEY and CDR2 SVGAGI. V gave up 8 bases and J gave up 4 bases; unmatched junction bases: 5. The CDR3 sequence is 13 residues long.

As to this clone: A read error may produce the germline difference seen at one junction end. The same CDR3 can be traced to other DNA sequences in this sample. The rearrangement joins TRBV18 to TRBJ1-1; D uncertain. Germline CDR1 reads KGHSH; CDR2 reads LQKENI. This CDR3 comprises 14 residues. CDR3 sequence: CASSPGVQNTEAFF. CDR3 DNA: TGTGCCAGCTCACCGGGAGTACAGAACACTGAAGCTTTTTTT.

For the CDR3, the DNA is TGTGCCAGCAGCTTAGATTGGGCTAGCGGGGGGGTGGGAGATACGCAGTATTTT. It is translated as CASSLDWASGGVGDTQYF. The genes are TRBV11-3 and TRBJ2-3; 12 positions agree with TRBD2. V shed 0 bases, J shed 5 bases, and the junction held 9 bases outside the gene matches. Germline V gives CDR1 SGHNT, CDR2 YENEEA. The CDR3 contains 18 residues.

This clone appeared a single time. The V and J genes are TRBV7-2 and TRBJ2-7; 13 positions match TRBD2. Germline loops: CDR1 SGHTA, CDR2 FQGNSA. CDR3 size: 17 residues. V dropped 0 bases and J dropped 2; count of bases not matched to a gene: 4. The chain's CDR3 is CASSLARTSGSPYEQYF. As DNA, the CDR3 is TGTGCCAGCAGCTTAGCCAGGACTAGCGGGAGTCCCTACGAGCAGTACTTC.

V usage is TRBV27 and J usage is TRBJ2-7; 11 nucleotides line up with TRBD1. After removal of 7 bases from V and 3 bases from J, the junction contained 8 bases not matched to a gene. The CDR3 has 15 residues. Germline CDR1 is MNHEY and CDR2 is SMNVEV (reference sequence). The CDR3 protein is CASTADRGHYYEQYF. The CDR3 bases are TGTGCCAGCACCGCGGACAGGGGGCACTACTACGAGCAGTACTTC.

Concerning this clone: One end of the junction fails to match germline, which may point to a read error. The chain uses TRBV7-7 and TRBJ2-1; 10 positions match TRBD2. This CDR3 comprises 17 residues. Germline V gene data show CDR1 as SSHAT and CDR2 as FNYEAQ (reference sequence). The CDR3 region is CASSRGASGGPLNEQFF. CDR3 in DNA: TGTGCTAGCAGCCGGGGCGCTAGCGGGGGCCCGCTCAATGAGCAGTTCTTC.

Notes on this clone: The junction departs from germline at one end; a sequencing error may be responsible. The CDR3 nucleotides are TGTGCCAGCAGCAGTTCCTCTGGGGCCAACGGCCTGACTTTC. Translating it yields CASSSSSGANGLTF. V usage is TRBV7-2 and J usage is TRBJ2-6; possible D gene TRBD1, 5 bases. CDR1 and CDR2 from the germline V gene are SGHTA and FQGNSA. The CDR3 extends over 14 amino acids.

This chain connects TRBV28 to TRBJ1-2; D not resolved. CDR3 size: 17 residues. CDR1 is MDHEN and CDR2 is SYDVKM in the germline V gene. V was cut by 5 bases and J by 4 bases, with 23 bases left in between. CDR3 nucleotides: TGTGCCAGCAGTCCCCCTCCGCCGGGGATATTTCCCTATGGCTACACCTTC. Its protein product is CASSPPPPGIFPYGYTF.

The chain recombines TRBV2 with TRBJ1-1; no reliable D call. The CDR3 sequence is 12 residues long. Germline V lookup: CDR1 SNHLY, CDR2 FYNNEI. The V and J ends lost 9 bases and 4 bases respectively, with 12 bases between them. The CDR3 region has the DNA TGTGCCAGTTTAGAAGGCGGCACTGAAGCTTTCTTT. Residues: CASLEGGTEAFF.

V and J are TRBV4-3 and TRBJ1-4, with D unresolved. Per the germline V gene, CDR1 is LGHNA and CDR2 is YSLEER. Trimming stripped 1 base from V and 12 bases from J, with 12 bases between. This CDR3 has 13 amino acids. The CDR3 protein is CASSQVGGRELFF. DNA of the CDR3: TGCGCCAGCAGCCAAGTGGGTGGGCGGGAACTGTTTTTT.

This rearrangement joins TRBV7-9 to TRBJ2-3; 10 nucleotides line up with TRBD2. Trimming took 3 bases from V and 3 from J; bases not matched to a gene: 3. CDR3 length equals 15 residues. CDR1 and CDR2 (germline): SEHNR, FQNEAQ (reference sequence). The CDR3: CASSLGLAITDTQYF. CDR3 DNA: TGTGCCAGCAGCTTGGGACTAGCGATTACAGATACGCAGTATTTT.

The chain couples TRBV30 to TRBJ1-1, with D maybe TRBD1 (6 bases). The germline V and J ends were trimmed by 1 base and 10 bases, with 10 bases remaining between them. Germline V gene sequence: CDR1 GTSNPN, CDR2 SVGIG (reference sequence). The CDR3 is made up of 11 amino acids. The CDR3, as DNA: TGTGCCTGGAGTGAGGGGGGGAGAGCTTTCTTT. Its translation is CAWSEGGRAFF.

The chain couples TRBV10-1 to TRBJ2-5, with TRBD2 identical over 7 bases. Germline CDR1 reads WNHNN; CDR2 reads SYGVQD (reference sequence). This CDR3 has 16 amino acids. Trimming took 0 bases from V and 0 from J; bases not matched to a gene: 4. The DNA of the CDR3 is TGCGCCAGCAGTGAGTCTCGGGGAGGGAACCAAGAGACCCAGTACTTC. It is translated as CASSESRGGNQETQYF.

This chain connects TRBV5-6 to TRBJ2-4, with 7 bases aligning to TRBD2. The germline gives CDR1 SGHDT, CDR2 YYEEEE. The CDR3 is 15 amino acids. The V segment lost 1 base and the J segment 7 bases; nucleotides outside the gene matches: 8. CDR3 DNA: TGTGCCAGCAGCTTGACTACGGGGGGATGGAACATTCAGTACTTC. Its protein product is CASSLTTGGWNIQYF.

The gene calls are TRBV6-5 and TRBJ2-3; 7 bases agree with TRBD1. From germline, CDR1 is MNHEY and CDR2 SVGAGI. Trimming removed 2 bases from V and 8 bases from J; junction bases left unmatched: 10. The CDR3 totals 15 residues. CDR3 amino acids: CASSYGTVGGATQYF. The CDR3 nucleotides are TGTGCCAGCAGTTACGGGACAGTTGGGGGAGCTACGCAGTATTTT.

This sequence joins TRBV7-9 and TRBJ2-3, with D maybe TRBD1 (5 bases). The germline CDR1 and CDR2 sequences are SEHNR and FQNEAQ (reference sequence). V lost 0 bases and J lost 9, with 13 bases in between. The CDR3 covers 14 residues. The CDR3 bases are TGTGCCAGCAGCTTAGCGCTAGGGGTCCTAACGCAGTATTTT. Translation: CASSLALGVLTQYF.

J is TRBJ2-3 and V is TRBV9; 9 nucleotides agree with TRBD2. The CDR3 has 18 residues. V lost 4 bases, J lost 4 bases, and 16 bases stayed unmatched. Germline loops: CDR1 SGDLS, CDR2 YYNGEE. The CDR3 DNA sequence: TGTGCCAGCAGCCCCGACATAGCGGGAGAAGTTGTTCCAGATACGCAGTATTTT. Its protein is CASSPDIAGEVVPDTQYF.

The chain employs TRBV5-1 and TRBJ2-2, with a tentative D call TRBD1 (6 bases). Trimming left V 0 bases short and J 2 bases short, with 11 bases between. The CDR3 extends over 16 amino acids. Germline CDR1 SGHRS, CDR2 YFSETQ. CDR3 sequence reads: CASSLAGTPNTGELFF. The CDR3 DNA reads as TGCGCCAGCAGCTTGGCCGGGACACCTAACACCGGGGAGCTGTTTTTT.

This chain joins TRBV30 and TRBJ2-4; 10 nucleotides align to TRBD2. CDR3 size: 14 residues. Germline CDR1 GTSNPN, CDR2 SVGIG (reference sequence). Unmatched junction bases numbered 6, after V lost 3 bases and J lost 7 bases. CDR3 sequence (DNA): TGTGCCTGGAGCCGACTAGCGGGTGGGAACATTCAGTACTTC. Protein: CAWSRLAGGNIQYF.

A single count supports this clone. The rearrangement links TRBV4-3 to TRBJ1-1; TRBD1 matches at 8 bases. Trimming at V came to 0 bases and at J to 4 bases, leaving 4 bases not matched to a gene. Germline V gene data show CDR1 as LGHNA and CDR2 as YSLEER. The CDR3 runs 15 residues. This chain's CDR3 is CASSQDRQGATEAFF. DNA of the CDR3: TGCGCCAGCAGCCAAGATCGGCAGGGGGCCACTGAAGCTTTCTTT.

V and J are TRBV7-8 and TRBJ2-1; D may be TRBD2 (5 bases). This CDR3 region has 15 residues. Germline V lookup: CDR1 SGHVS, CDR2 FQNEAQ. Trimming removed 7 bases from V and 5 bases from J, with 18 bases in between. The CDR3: CASKVQNSGDNEQFF. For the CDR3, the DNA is TGTGCCAGCAAAGTTCAAAACTCCGGGGACAATGAGCAGTTCTTC.

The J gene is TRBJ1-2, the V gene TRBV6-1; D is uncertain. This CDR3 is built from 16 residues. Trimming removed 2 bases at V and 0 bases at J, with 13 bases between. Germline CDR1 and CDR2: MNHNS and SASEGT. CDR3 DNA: TGTGCCAGCAGTGAAACCCAAGCGACGGCTAACTATGGCTACACCTTC. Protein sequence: CASSETQATANYGYTF.